This T cell receptor (beta chain) is drawn from a study of blood T cell repertoires in COVID-19. TCRdb keeps only in-frame clones here, not all; method: immunoSEQ multiplex PCR. Of about 58,000 clones listed, 85% are singletons. This CDR3 comprises 16 residues. V lost 4 bases and J 4 bases, leaving 16 bases between the germline ends. CDR1 and CDR2 from the germline V gene are LNHDA and SQIVND (reference sequence). This clone was found once. Sample: peripheral blood. This clonotype originated in a human donor in a cohort sampled during active COVID-19. The chain carries TRBV19 and TRBJ2-2; perhaps TRBD2 as D (6 bases). CDR3: CASSTRGGTRTGELFF. The CDR3 region has the DNA TGTGCCAGTAGTACCCGTGGAGGGACCCGCACCGGGGAGCTGTTTTTT.